This T cell receptor (beta chain) was captured by sequencing in a study of OX40 agonist ivuxolimab in advanced cancers. Study context: Every 2 weeks, ivuxolimab was infused into the patients intravenously at between 0.01 and 10 mg/kg. A history of anti-PD-1, anti-PD-L1 or anti-CTLA-4 therapy was acceptable, and more than 30% had some. There were three patients with partial responses, one having hepatocellular carcinoma and two cutaneous melanoma.

Method: immunoSEQ multiplex PCR; TCRdb's copy keeps in-frame clones and lacks some. The data contain more than 9,500 clones, 80% to 85% of them singletons. Germline CDR1 is SEHNR and CDR2 is FQNEAQ (reference sequence). Unmatched junction bases numbered 11, after V lost 5 bases and J lost 5 bases. The CDR3 totals 15 residues. Blood was sampled at baseline, cycle 4 day 1, and cycle 7 day 1. The chain carries TRBV7-9 and TRBJ2-5, with TRBD1 matching 7 bases. Sequences were derived from CD4+ or CD8+ T cells sorted from blood, sampled in a trial of the OX40 agonist ivuxolimab. This receptor was obtained from an adult with an advanced solid tumor such as melanoma, head and neck, liver or kidney cancer. The CDR3 DNA sequence: TGTGCCAGCAGCCTCCGACAGGGATTGGCCGAGACCCAGTACTTC. It translates to CASSLRQGLAETQYF. The full variable domain, with the rest looked up from reference TRBV7-9 and TRBJ2-5, is DTGVSQNPRHKITKRGQNVTFRCDPISEHNRLYWYRQTLGQGPEFLTYFQNEAQLEKSRLLSDRFSAERPKGSFSTLEIQRTEQGDSAMYLCASSLRQGLAETQYFGPGTRLLVL.